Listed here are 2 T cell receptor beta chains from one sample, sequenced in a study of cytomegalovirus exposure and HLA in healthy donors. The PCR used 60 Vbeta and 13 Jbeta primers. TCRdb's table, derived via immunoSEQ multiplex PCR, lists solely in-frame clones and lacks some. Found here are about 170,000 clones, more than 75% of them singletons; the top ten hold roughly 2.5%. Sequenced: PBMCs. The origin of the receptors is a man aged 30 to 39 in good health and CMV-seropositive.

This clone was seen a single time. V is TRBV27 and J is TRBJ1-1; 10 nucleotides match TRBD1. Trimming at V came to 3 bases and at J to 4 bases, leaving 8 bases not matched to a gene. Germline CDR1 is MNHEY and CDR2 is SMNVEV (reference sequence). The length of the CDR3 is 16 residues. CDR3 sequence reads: CASSFLGQGRVTEAFF. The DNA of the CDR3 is TGTGCCAGCAGTTTCTTGGGACAGGGGCGGGTCACTGAAGCTTTCTTT.

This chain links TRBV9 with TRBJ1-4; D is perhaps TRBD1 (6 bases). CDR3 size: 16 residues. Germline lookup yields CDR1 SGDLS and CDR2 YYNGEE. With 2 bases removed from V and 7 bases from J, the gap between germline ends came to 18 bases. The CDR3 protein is CASSVGLDPRGEKLFF. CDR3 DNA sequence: TGTGCCAGCAGCGTCGGCTTAGACCCCAGGGGTGAAAAACTGTTTTTT.